The 5 T cell receptor beta chains below were found in one sample sequenced in a study of human T cells and chemical hapten exposure. As to time point: patch test 3, about 24 weeks after DPC sensitization. The treatment here: therapeutic diphenylcyclopropenone sensitization with weekly scalp DPC. TCRdb re-analysed the RACE reads in MiXCR, keeping a single row per CDR3 protein. Of some 91,000 distinct CDR3 sequences listed, roughly a quarter are singletons. Sequences were derived from whole blood, sampled in connection with sensitization to the hapten diphenylcyclopropenone (DPC). These receptors were obtained from a man in his forties with alopecia areata. Some clones in this sample may be carry-over from other donors' samples.

A few counts support this clonotype. The rearrangement uses TRBV27 and TRBJ2-3, with 7 nucleotides matching TRBD1. After removal of 8 bases from V and 2 bases from J, the junction contained 10 bases not matched to a gene. This CDR3 contains 15 residues. From germline, CDR1 is MNHEY and CDR2 SMNVEV (reference sequence). For the CDR3, the DNA is TGTGCCAGCTCACATGGGGACAGTAACACAGATACGCAGTATTTT. Encoded protein: CASSHGDSNTDTQYF.

The rearrangement joins TRBV20-1 to TRBJ2-7; D might be TRBD1 or TRBD2, each matching 5 bases. CDR3 length equals 15 residues. CDR1 DFQATT and CDR2 SNEGSKA come from the germline V gene (reference sequence). V lost 0 bases and J 5 bases, leaving 17 bases between the germline ends. CDR3 sequence: CSARDTQAPGNEQYF. DNA of the CDR3: TGCAGTGCTAGAGATACACAGGCGCCGGGAAACGAGCAGTACTTC.

The gene calls are TRBV27 and TRBJ1-2, with D uncertain. Trimming shortened V by 8 bases and J by 0 bases, and 13 bases separated the two germline ends. CDR3 length: 14 residues. Germline assignment: CDR1 MNHEY and CDR2 SMNVEV (reference sequence). CDR3 DNA sequence: TGTGCCAGCGGATTCCGACTCACTAACTATGGCTACACCTTC. As protein: CASGFRLTNYGYTF.

The CDR3 DNA is TGCGCCAGCAGCTCAAGGGGTCCAAGCACAGATACGCAGTATTTT. Translating it yields CASSSRGPSTDTQYF. The gene calls are TRBV10-2 and TRBJ2-3; weak D call: TRBD1 (5 bases). Per germline, CDR1 WSHSY and CDR2 SAAADI. V dropped 6 bases and J dropped 0 bases, with 13 bases sitting between them. The CDR3 spans 15 residues.

V gene TRBV5-5 combines with J gene TRBJ2-3; a weak D match, TRBD1 (5 bases). This CDR3 comprises 17 residues. Trimming pared 7 bases from V and 2 bases from J, leaving 23 bases between. Germline CDR1 is SGHKS and CDR2 is YYEKEE (reference sequence). Here the CDR3 DNA reads TGTGCCAGCTCACCTTCCGCCGCCAGGGTGATCACAGATACGCAGTATTTT. Residues: CASSPSAARVITDTQYF.